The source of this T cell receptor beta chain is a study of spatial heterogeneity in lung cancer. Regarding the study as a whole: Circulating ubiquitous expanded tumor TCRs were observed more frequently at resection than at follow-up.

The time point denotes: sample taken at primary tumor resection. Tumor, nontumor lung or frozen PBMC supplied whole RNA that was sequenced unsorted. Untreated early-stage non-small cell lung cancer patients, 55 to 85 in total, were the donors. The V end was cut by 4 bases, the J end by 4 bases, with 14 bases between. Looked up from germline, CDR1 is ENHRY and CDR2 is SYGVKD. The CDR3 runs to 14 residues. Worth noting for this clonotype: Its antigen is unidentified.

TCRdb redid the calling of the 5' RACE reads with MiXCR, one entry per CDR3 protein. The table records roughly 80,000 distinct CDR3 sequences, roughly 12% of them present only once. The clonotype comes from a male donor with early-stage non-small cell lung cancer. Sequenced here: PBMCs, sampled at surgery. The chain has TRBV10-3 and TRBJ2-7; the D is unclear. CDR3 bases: TGTGCCATCAGTGGAACGCGCTCCCGGTACGAGCAGTACTTC. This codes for CAISGTRSRYEQYF.